These 20 T cell receptor beta chains share one sample of origin, sequenced in a study of cytomegalovirus exposure and HLA in healthy donors. Amplification used 60 Vbeta primers and 13 Jbeta primers. Here immunoSEQ multiplex PCR was the method, and the copy in TCRdb shows in-frame clones only, minus some. The sample yields 100,000 to 150,000 clones, 72% seen once. The sequencing input was PBMCs. The receptors stem from a man younger than 45 in good health and CMV-seronegative.

The genes are TRBV4-1 and TRBJ2-7; TRBD1 aligns across 9 bases. Trimming cost V 4 bases and J 0 bases; bases outside gene matches: 7. The CDR3 spans 16 residues. In germline, CDR1 is MGHRA, CDR2 YSYEKL. CDR3: CASSLVGTGISYEQYF. Written as DNA, the CDR3 is TGCGCCAGCAGCCTAGTAGGGACAGGGATCTCCTACGAGCAGTACTTC.

V and J are TRBV28 and TRBJ1-4; D ambiguous. CDR3 length equals 14 residues. Trimming removed 10 bases at V and 3 bases at J, with 15 bases between. Germline CDR1 and CDR2: MDHEN and SYDVKM. The CDR3 here is CATRSGSSNEKLFF. CDR3 bases: TGTGCCACCCGCTCCGGGTCCTCTAATGAAAAACTGTTTTTT.

This clone was seen just once. The V and J genes are TRBV10-3 and TRBJ2-1; D may be TRBD2 (5 bases). The V gene's germline CDR1 is ENHRY and CDR2 SYGVKD. The CDR3 loop spans 13 amino acids. The germline V and J ends were trimmed by 4 bases and 10 bases, with 14 bases remaining between them. As DNA, the CDR3 is TGTGCCATCAGTGTGAGGGCTCAGAGGGAGCAGTTCTTC. This encodes CAISVRAQREQFF.

CDR3 sequence reads: CASSYTGVGADTQYF. The CDR3 DNA reads as TGTGCCAGCAGTTACACAGGGGTTGGGGCAGATACGCAGTATTTT. The chain carries TRBV6-5 and TRBJ2-3, with 7 nucleotides matching TRBD1. The germline V gene has CDR1 MNHEY and CDR2 SVGAGI. The CDR3 has 15 amino acids. V was pared by 2 bases and J by 4 bases, with 6 bases of the junction left unmatched.

J is TRBJ1-1 and V is TRBV6-5, with 7 nucleotides matching TRBD1. The CDR3 totals 14 residues. V shed 6 bases, J shed 5 bases, and the junction held 9 bases outside the gene matches. Per the germline V gene, CDR1 is MNHEY and CDR2 is SVGAGI. This chain's CDR3 is CASSHSTGRTEAFF. For the CDR3, the DNA is TGTGCCAGCAGCCACTCGACAGGGAGGACTGAAGCTTTCTTT.

The chain employs TRBV6-4 and TRBJ2-7, with 7 bases fitting TRBD1. V dropped 3 bases and J dropped 5; count of bases not matched to a gene: 7. Per germline, CDR1 MRHNA and CDR2 SNTAGT. The CDR3 is 14 amino acids. CDR3 bases: TGTGCCAGCAGTGAGGAGACAGGGTCCAACGAGCAGTACTTC. Encoded protein: CASSEETGSNEQYF.

The chain has TRBV9 and TRBJ1-1, with 8 positions matching TRBD1. Germline CDR1 is SGDLS and CDR2 is YYNGEE. V lost 3 bases, J lost 6 bases, and 10 bases stayed unmatched. The CDR3 has 15 residues. The CDR3 reads CASSEGDRTLAEAFF. CDR3 nucleotide sequence: TGTGCCAGCAGCGAGGGGGACAGGACACTAGCTGAAGCTTTCTTT.

The chain employs TRBV7-9 and TRBJ1-2, with D possibly matching TRBD1 (6 bases). V lost 3 bases and J lost 5, with 13 bases in between. Germline lookup yields CDR1 SEHNR and CDR2 FQNEAQ (reference sequence). This CDR3 spans 14 amino acids. The CDR3 here is CASSFSGGAYGYTF. The CDR3 nucleotides are TGTGCCAGCAGCTTTTCTGGGGGCGCGTATGGCTACACCTTC.

For this clone: A junction boundary mismatches the germline segment, possibly from a read error. V is TRBV7-7 and J is TRBJ2-3; 7 bases align to TRBD2. Germline assignment: CDR1 SSHAT and CDR2 FNYEAQ (reference sequence). This CDR3 has 15 amino acids. For the CDR3, the DNA is TGTGCTAGCAGTCCGACGACTAGCCTCCAGGATACGCAGTATTTT. Its protein is CASSPTTSLQDTQYF.

The rearrangement uses TRBV6-1 and TRBJ2-3; D is undetermined. V dropped 1 base and J dropped 2 bases, with 10 bases sitting between them. The CDR3 is 15 amino acids. From germline, CDR1 is MNHNS and CDR2 SASEGT. CDR3 loop: CASSEGWFYTDTQYF. The CDR3 DNA follows: TGTGCCAGCAGTGAAGGATGGTTCTACACAGATACGCAGTATTTT.

V is TRBV6-5 and J is TRBJ1-4, with TRBD1 matching 9 bases. The germline CDR1 and CDR2 sequences are MNHEY and SVGAGI. The CDR3 length is 14 residues. The V and J ends lost 6 bases and 8 bases, in that order; junction bases with no gene match: 7. The CDR3 here is CASSWGQGLEKLFF. CDR3 nucleotide sequence: TGTGCCAGCAGCTGGGGACAGGGACTCGAAAAACTGTTTTTT.

V usage is TRBV9 and J usage is TRBJ2-1, with D perhaps matching TRBD2 (6 bases). Germline loops: CDR1 SGDLS, CDR2 YYNGEE. The V and J ends lost 4 bases and 7 bases respectively, with 12 bases between them. CDR3 size: 13 residues. CDR3 coding DNA: TGTGCCAGCAGCCGGGACTCGAATAATGAGCAGTTCTTC. It yields the protein CASSRDSNNEQFF.

This clone was seen more than once but under ten times. V and J are TRBV6-5 and TRBJ1-2; D is uncertain. CDR3 length: 12 residues. The V end was cut by 6 bases, the J end by 8 bases, with 13 bases between. Germline values: CDR1 MNHEY, CDR2 SVGAGI. CDR3 bases: TGTGCCAGCAGCCTCCGATCGGGGGGCTACACCTTC. As protein: CASSLRSGGYTF.

As regards this clone: The same CDR3 can be traced to other DNA sequences in this sample. The chain employs TRBV7-3 and TRBJ2-2; no definite D call. Germline loops: CDR1 SGHTA, CDR2 FQGTGA. The CDR3 totals 12 residues. V lost 4 bases, J lost 8 bases, and 8 bases lay in between. The CDR3 DNA follows: TGTGCCAGCAGCTACACAGAAGGGGAGCTGTTTTTT. Its protein product is CASSYTEGELFF.

The J gene is TRBJ2-5, the V gene TRBV18; 9 bases fit TRBD1. The last part of the DNA fits TRBJ2-7 better; the J call may be wrong. CDR1 is KGHSH, CDR2 LQKENI, per germline. This CDR3 is built from 13 residues. CDR3 sequence: CASSYGQGNEQYF. CDR3 sequence (DNA): TGTGCCAGCTCATACGGACAGGGGAACGAGCAGTACTTC.

This clone was found a few times. The chain couples TRBV27 to TRBJ1-2; the match to TRBD1 covers 9 bases. This CDR3 comprises 13 residues. The J segment lost 8 bases and the V segment lost 5 bases, leaving 6 bases of the junction unmatched. Germline assignment: CDR1 MNHEY and CDR2 SMNVEV (reference sequence). The CDR3 here is CASSQQGAGGYTF. The CDR3 region has the DNA TGTGCCAGCAGTCAACAGGGGGCGGGGGGCTACACCTTC.

V usage is TRBV5-1 and J usage is TRBJ2-7; 7 bases are shared with TRBD2. V lost 4 bases to trimming and J lost 2 bases; unmatched junction nucleotides: 12. Germline CDR1 reads SGHRS; CDR2 reads YFSETQ. CDR3 length: 16 residues. The CDR3 loop reads CASSRYGGEGTYEQYF. For the CDR3, the DNA is TGCGCCAGCAGCCGATACGGAGGGGAGGGTACCTACGAGCAGTACTTC.

The J gene is TRBJ2-3, the V gene TRBV5-1; tentative D call: TRBD1 (6 bases). Trimming stripped 5 bases from V and 4 bases from J, with 14 bases between. Germline CDR1 is SGHRS and CDR2 is YFSETQ. There are 14 residues in the CDR3. The CDR3 coding sequence is TGCGCCAGCAGAACAGGGTCCGTCCCAGATACGCAGTATTTT. Its protein is CASRTGSVPDTQYF. The whole variable domain, filled in from reference TRBV5-1 and TRBJ2-3, reads KAGVTQTPRYLIKTRGQQVTLSCSPISGHRSVSWYQQTPGQGLQFLFEYFSETQRNKGNFPGRFSGRQFSNSRSEMNVSTLELGDSALYLCASRTGSVPDTQYFGPGTRLTVL.

The V and J genes are TRBV28 and TRBJ1-2, with TRBD1 as a possible D gene (6 bases). The CDR3 runs 14 residues. Looked up from germline, CDR1 is MDHEN and CDR2 is SYDVKM. V lost 2 bases and J 7 bases, leaving 14 bases between the germline ends. The CDR3 reads CASSLPGGAVGYTF. The CDR3 coding sequence is TGTGCCAGCAGTTTACCGGGGGGGGCGGTTGGCTACACCTTC.

V usage is TRBV11-2 and J usage is TRBJ2-3; no clear D gene. V dropped 0 bases and J dropped 0 bases, with 4 bases sitting between them. The germline V gene encodes CDR1 SGHAT and CDR2 FQNNGV. The CDR3 totals 14 residues. The CDR3 bases are TGTGCCAGCAGCTTAGAGACTAGCACAGATACGCAGTATTTT. It encodes CASSLETSTDTQYF.